This T cell receptor beta chain was sequenced in a study of OX40 agonist ivuxolimab in advanced cancers. Study context: Antecedent anti-PD-1, anti-PD-L1 or anti-CTLA-4 therapy was permissible, with 30% to 50% having received some.

Points on this clone: Its target is unknown.

Findings of the study overall: In the 0.1-3.0 mg/kg groups, partial responders showed among the lowest expansion. In CD8+ T cells, expanded clones were on average more numerous than in CD4+.

This CDR3 is built from 16 residues. V lost 9 bases, J lost 0 bases, and 19 bases lay in between. From germline, CDR1 is SGDLS and CDR2 YYNGEE. Sequencing was performed with immunoSEQ multiplex PCR; in TCRdb, only in-frame clones are kept and a portion is missing. The table records tens of thousands of clones, 94% of them present only once. The V gene is TRBV9, the J gene TRBJ2-1; perhaps TRBD2 as D (6 bases). The receptor's source is an adult with an advanced solid tumor such as melanoma, head and neck, liver or kidney cancer. The source material was CD4+ or CD8+ T cells sorted from blood, sampled in a trial of the OX40 agonist ivuxolimab. CDR3 sequence (DNA): TGTGCCACGACTCCGGGCGGGGTGAGCTCCTACAATGAGCAGTTCTTC. It is translated as CATTPGGVSSYNEQFF.